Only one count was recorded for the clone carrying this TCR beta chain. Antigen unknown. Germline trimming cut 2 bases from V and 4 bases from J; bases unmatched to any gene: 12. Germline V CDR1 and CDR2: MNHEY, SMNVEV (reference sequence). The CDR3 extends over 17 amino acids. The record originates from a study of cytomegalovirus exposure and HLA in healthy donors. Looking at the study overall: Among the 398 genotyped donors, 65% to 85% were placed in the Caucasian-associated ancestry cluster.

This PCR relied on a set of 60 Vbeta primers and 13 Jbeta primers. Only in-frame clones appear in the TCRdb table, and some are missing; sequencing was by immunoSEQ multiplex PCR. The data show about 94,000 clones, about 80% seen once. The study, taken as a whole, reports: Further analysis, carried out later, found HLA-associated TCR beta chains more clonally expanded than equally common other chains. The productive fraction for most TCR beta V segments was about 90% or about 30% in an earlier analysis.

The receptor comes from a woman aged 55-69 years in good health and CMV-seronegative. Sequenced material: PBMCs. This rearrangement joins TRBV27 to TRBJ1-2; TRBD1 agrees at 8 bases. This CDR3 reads CASSLGGWDRNFYGYTF. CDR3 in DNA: TGTGCCAGCAGTTTAGGGGGTTGGGACAGGAACTTCTATGGCTACACCTTC.